These 7 T cell receptor beta chains share one sample of origin, sequenced in a study of shared clonotypes between healthy human individuals. Sequenced by immunoSEQ multiplex PCR; TCRdb stores in-frame clones only, minus some. The sample includes about 490,000 clones, 70% to 80% of them seen just once. The sample consisted of PBMCs. The receptors stem from a woman between 35 and 50 years old in good health. Some clones in this sample may be carry-over from other donors' samples.

This clone was counted at least ten times. V and J are TRBV7-2 and TRBJ2-5, with 7 bases matching TRBD2. CDR3 length: 14 amino acids. V dropped 5 bases and J dropped 3; count of bases not matched to a gene: 6. CDR1 is SGHTA, CDR2 FQGNSA, per germline. For the CDR3, the DNA is TGTGCCAGCAGCCCGGGACTACCTAAAGAGACCCAGTACTTC. It translates to CASSPGLPKETQYF.

CDR3 nucleotides: TGTGCCAGCAGCGTGGGTAGCGGGTCAAGCACAGATACGCAGTATTTT. Translating gives CASSVGSGSSTDTQYF. This sequence joins TRBV9 and TRBJ2-3, with 7 bases that match TRBD2. Trimming took 2 bases from V and 0 from J; bases not matched to a gene: 6. This CDR3 region has 16 residues. Germline V gives CDR1 SGDLS, CDR2 YYNGEE.

Worth noting for this clone: A much larger clone differs by one base, so this may be a read error. The V and J genes are TRBV30 and TRBJ1-1; TRBD1 agrees at 7 bases. CDR1 GTSNPN and CDR2 SVGIG come from the germline V gene (reference sequence). The CDR3 runs to 13 residues. V shed 4 bases and J 7 bases; nucleotides not matched to a gene: 9. CDR3 loop: CAWTRQRDSEAFF. CDR3 DNA: TGTGCCTGGACCAGGCAGAGGGACAGTGAAGCTTTCTTT.

The J gene is TRBJ2-5, the V gene TRBV7-8; D might be TRBD1 or TRBD2, each matching 5 bases. Judging by the DNA end, TRBJ2-7 fits better; the J call may be wrong. This CDR3 spans 13 amino acids. Germline values: CDR1 SGHVS, CDR2 FQNEAQ. The CDR3 sequence: CASSLAGRYEQYF. The CDR3 DNA sequence: TGTGCCAGCAGCTTAGCGGGACGCTACGAGCAGTACTTC.

In DNA form, the CDR3 reads TGCGCCAGCAGCTTCGGGGGAGGTAACACTGAAGCTTTCTTT. Translation: CASSFGGGNTEAFF. The chain carries TRBV5-1 and TRBJ1-1, with a tentative D call TRBD1 (5 bases). CDR3 length equals 14 residues. The germline V and J ends were trimmed by 2 bases and 2 bases, with 10 bases remaining between them. CDR1 SGHRS and CDR2 YFSETQ come from the germline V gene.

This clone came up a few times. Other DNA sequences in the sample encode the same CDR3. The chain carries TRBV28 and TRBJ1-5; D gene unclear. The CDR3 is 13 residues long. The germline V and J ends were trimmed by 7 bases and 1 base, with 8 bases remaining between them. Germline CDR1 MDHEN, CDR2 SYDVKM. CDR3 sequence (DNA): TGTGCCAGCACAAGGATGAGCAATCAGCCCCAGCATTTT. It codes for CASTRMSNQPQHF.

The rearrangement uses TRBV2 and TRBJ2-5, with 13 nucleotides matching TRBD2. From germline, CDR1 is SNHLY and CDR2 FYNNEI. CDR3 length: 16 amino acids. With V trimmed by 6 bases and J by 5 bases, 9 bases remained unmatched. The CDR3 DNA follows: TGTGCCAGCAGCTCACTAGCGGGAGGGCCAGGGGAGACCCAGTACTTC. Amino acid sequence: CASSSLAGGPGETQYF.